This TCR beta chain emerged from a study of cytomegalovirus exposure and HLA in healthy donors. Study-level results: Among the most significant clusters, several appeared linked to common viral pathogens in a later analysis. In a later analysis, across HLA loci, associated TCR counts were highest for DRB1, lowest for HLA-C. HLA restriction was apparent for most CMV-associated TCR beta chains in a later analysis. Some V segments could not be told apart, so they were left out, TRBV6-2 and TRBV6-3 among them.

The CDR3 runs to 14 residues. Germline lookup yields CDR1 LGHNA and CDR2 YSLEER. V dropped 5 bases and J dropped 3; count of bases not matched to a gene: 2. Worth noting for this clone: Its antigen is as yet unknown.

Researchers ran the PCR with 60 Vbeta and 13 Jbeta primers. Clones were sequenced by immunoSEQ multiplex PCR, and TCRdb holds only the in-frame ones, with some missing. The sample records about 77,000 clones, about four fifths being singletons. The sample consisted of PBMCs. The clonotype comes from a man in his forties or fifties in good health and CMV-seronegative. The genes are TRBV4-3 and TRBJ2-2, with TRBD1 matching 8 bases. CDR3 residues: CASSGQGDTGELFF. In DNA, the CDR3 is TGCGCCAGCAGCGGACAGGGAGACACCGGGGAGCTGTTTTTT.